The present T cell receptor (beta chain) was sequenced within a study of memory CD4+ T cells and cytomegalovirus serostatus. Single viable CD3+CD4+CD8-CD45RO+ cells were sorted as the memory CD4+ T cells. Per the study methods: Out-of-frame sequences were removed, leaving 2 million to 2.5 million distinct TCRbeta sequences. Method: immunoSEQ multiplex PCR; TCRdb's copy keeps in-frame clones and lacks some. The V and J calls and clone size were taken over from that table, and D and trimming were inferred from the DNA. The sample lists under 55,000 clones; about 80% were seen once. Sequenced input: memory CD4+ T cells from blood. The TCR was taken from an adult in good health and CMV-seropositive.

CDR3 residues: CASREIGQFTEAFF. CDR3 coding DNA: TGTGCCAGCAGAGAGATCGGACAGTTCACTGAAGCTTTCTTT. The chain couples TRBV7-2 to TRBJ1-1, with a possible D match to TRBD1 (6 bases). CDR3 size: 14 residues. Trimming pared 6 bases from V and 4 bases from J, leaving 15 bases between. Germline CDR1 and CDR2: SGHTA and FQGNSA. Combining the CDR3 with reference TRBV7-2 and TRBJ1-1 gives the whole variable domain GAGVSQSPSNKVTEKGKDVELRCDPISGHTALYWYRQSLGQGLEFLIYFQGNSAPDKSGLPSDRFSAERTGGSVSTLTIQRTQQEDSAVYLCASREIGQFTEAFFGQGTRLTVV.